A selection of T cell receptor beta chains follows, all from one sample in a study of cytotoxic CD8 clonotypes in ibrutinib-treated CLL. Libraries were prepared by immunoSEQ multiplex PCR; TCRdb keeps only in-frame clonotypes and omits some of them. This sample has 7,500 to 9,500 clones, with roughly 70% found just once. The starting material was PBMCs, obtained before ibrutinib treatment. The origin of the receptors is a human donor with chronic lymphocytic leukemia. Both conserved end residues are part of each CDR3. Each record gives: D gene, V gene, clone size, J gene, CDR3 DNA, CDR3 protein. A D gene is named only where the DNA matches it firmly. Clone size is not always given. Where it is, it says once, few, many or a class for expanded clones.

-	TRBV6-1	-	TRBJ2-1	TGTGCCAGCAGTGACCCCCCCGGCAGACACAATGAGCAGTTCTTC	CASSDPPGRHNEQFF
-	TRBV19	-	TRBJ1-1	TGTGCCACCTCACAGGTGGCGAACACTGAAGCTTTCTTT	CATSQVANTEAFF
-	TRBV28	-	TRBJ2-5	TGTGCCAGCAGTCCGCCCCCGGGAGAAGAGACCCAGTACTTC	CASSPPPGEETQYF
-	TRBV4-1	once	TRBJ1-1	TGCGCCAGCAGCCAGAAAATTCCCCCCGGACTTCCTGAAGCTTTCTTT	CASSQKIPPGLPEAFF
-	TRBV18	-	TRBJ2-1	TGTGCCAGCTCACCCGATCGGAATGAGCAGTTCTTC	CASSPDRNEQFF
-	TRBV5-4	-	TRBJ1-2	TGTGCCAGCAGCTTAAGGGTCAGCACTAACTATGGCTACACCTTC	CASSLRVSTNYGYTF
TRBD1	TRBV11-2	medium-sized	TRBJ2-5	TGTGCCAGCAGCTTGGGGACAGCAAATCGTCAAGAGACCCAGTACTTC	CASSLGTANRQETQYF
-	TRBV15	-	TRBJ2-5	TGTGCCACCAGCAGAGGACCAGAGGAGACCCAGTACTTC	CATSRGPEETQYF
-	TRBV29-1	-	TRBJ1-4	TGCAGCGTTGGGAGGGGGTCTAATGAAAAACTGTTTTTT	CSVGRGSNEKLFF
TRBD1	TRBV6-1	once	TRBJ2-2	TGTGCCAGCAGAGAATATGGGACAGGGTATCCCGGGGAGCTGTTTTTT	CASREYGTGYPGELFF
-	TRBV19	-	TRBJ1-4	TGTGCCAGGGGGGGACAAGTTGAAAAACTGTTTTTT	CARGGQVEKLFF
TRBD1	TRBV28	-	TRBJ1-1	TGTGCCAGCAGTTTTTTGGGGGACAGGTTGAACACTGAAGCTTTCTTT	CASSFLGDRLNTEAFF
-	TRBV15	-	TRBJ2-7	TGTGCCACCAGCAGAGCGTTTCAGGGGCACGAGCAGTACTTC	CATSRAFQGHEQYF
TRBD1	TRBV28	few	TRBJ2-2	TGTGCCAGCAGTTTGGTGAGACAGGGTTTCACCGGGGAGCTGTTTTTT	CASSLVRQGFTGELFF
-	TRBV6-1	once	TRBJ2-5	TGTGCCAGCAAAACGACAGGACAAGAGACCCAGTACTTC	CASKTTGQETQYF
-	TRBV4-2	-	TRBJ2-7	TGTGCCAGCAGCCAACCGGATGGCGAGCAGTACTTC	CASSQPDGEQYF
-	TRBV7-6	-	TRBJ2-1	TGTGCCAGCAACCCCTTGCTCGTGGGCCAGCCCAATGAGCAGTTCTTC	CASNPLLVGQPNEQFF
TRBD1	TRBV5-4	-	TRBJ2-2	TGTGCCAGCAGCACCGACAGGGTTGGGGGTGTGACCGGGGAGCTGTTTTTT	CASSTDRVGGVTGELFF
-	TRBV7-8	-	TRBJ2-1	TGTGCCAGCAGTCTCGGCAATGAGCAGTTCTTC	CASSLGNEQFF
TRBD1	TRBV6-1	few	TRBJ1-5	TGTGCCAGCAGCGACAGGGTGCGGCAGCCCCAGCATTTT	CASSDRVRQPQHF
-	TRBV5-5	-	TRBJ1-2	TGTGCCAGCAGCTTGGCCATGAGTCCCAGCTATGGCTACACCTTC	CASSLAMSPSYGYTF
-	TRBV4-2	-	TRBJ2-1	TGTGCCAGCAGCCAAGATTCCGGCGTCAATGAGCAGTTCTTC	CASSQDSGVNEQFF
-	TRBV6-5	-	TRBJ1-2	TGTGCCAGCAGTTACTCGCCACGGATGCCATATGGCTACACCTTC	CASSYSPRMPYGYTF
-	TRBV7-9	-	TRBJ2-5	TGTGCCAGCAGCCAACTAGTGGGTTTTGGGACCCAGTACTTC	CASSQLVGFGTQYF
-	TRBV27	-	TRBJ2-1	TGTGCCAGCAGAGGGAACTTATTGGGGAGCTCCTACAATGAGCAGTTCTTC	CASRGNLLGSSYNEQFF
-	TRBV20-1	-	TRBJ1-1	TGCAGTAGGAGGGTAGGCACTGAAGCTTTCTTT	CSRRVGTEAFF
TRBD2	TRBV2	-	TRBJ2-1	TGTGCCAGCTTTGGGACTAGCGGGGAAAATGAGCAGTTCTTC	CASFGTSGENEQFF
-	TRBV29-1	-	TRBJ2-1	TGCAGCGTTGAGAGCCAGGAAGCATACAATGAGCAGTTCTTC	CSVESQEAYNEQFF
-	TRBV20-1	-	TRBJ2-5	TGCAGTGCTAGAGAAATGGATTCCCAGTACTTC	CSAREMDSQYF
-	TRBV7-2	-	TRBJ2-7	TGTGCCAGCAAGTACGACCCTCTTATATACGAGCAGTACTTC	CASKYDPLIYEQYF
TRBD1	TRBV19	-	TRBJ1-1	TGTGCCAGTAGTGCCCGGGACAGGGGTCGCGCTGAAGCTTTCTTT	CASSARDRGRAEAFF
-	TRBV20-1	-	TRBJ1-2	TGCAGTGCCGGGACCGGCTATGGCTACACCTTC	CSAGTGYGYTF
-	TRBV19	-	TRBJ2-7	TGTGCCAGTAGTCGAGCCACAGGGTCTAATCCCTACGAGCAGTACTTC	CASSRATGSNPYEQYF
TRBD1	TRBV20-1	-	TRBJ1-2	TGCAGTGCCCGGACAGGGCCGGGGGACACCTTC	CSARTGPGDTF
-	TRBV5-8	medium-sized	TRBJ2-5	TGTGCCAGCGCCCCGGGCCTAGCACCAGAGGAGACCCAGTACTTC	CASAPGLAPEETQYF
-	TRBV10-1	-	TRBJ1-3	TGCGCCAGCAGTCGGACAGTCTCTGGAAACACCATATATTTT	CASSRTVSGNTIYF
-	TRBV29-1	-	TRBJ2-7	TGCAGCGTTGAAGATCTTGGTGGGGAGTACTTC	CSVEDLGGEYF
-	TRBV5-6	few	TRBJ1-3	TGTGCCAGCAGCTTGCAGGGAATATCTTTCTCTGGAAACACCATATATTTT	CASSLQGISFSGNTIYF
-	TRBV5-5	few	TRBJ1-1	TGTGCCAGCAGCATAGGACAGCGGAACACTGAAGCTTTCTTT	CASSIGQRNTEAFF
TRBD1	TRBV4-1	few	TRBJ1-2	TGCGCCAGCAGCCAAGACCGGACAGGGGGGAACGGCTACACCTTC	CASSQDRTGGNGYTF